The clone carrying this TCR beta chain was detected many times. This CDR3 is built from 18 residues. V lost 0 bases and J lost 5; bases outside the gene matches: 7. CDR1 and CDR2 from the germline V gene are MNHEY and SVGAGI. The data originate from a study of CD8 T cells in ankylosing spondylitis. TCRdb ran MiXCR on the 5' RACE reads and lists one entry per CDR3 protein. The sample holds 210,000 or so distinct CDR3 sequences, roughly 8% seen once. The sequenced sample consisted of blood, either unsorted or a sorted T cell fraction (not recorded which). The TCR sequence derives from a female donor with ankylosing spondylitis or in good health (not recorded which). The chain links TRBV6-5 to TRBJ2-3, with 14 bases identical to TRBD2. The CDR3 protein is CASSYSRLAGGPEDTQYF. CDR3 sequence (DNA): TGTGCCAGCAGTTACTCAAGACTAGCGGGAGGGCCCGAAGATACGCAGTATTTT.